One sample yielded the 29 T cell receptor beta chains listed below, sequenced in a study of regulatory T cells in long-lasting Graves disease. Combining iRepertoire HTBI primers with Arm-PCR of CDR3 regions, the authors built TCR beta libraries. TCRdb called the multiplex PCR reads again in MiXCR, with one record for every CDR3 protein. Among about 240,000 distinct CDR3 sequences listed, over 20% were seen once. Time point denoted: newly diagnosed GD, antithyroid drugs for less than 3 months. After RNA was extracted from PBMCs, the TCR library was made from it. The starting material was peripheral blood mononuclear cells (PBMCs), obtained at new diagnosis, from a patient treated with antithyroid drugs. All receptors come from a female donor with Graves disease.

Comment on this clonotype: A read error is the likely source, as a far larger clone sits one nucleotide away. V usage is TRBV11-2 and J usage is TRBJ2-7; unclear D gene. V dropped 0 bases and J dropped 5 bases, with 8 bases sitting between them. The CDR3 has 13 residues. Per germline, CDR1 SGHAT and CDR2 FQNNGV. The chain's CDR3 is CASSLESADEQYF. The CDR3 DNA is TGTGCCAGCAGCTTAGAGTCAGCAGACGAGCAGTACTTC.

Here the CDR3 DNA reads TGTGCCAGCAGTTTCTCCTGGGGAGCGGGGGAGTCGTTCTTC. Its translation is CASSFSWGAGESFF. V is TRBV27 and J is TRBJ2-1, with 8 nucleotides matching TRBD2. In germline, CDR1 is MNHEY, CDR2 SMNVEV (reference sequence). This CDR3 has 14 residues. J was trimmed by 15 bases and V by 3 bases; bases with no gene match: 13.

This clonotype was counted at least ten times. The chain joins TRBV12-3 or TRBV12-4 to TRBJ2-5; TRBD2 matches at 8 bases. The CDR3 covers 14 residues. The V and J ends lost 6 bases and 1 base, in that order; junction bases with no gene match: 4. The CDR3 DNA reads as TGTGCCAGCAGGGCTACTAGCGGCCAAGAGACCCAGTACTTC. This gives the protein CASRATSGQETQYF.

In the case of this clonotype: This is likely an artifact of a read error, given a far larger clone one base away. The DNA for the CDR3 is TGTGCCAGCAGTCGGACAGGGCTCAACACTGAAGCTCTCTTT. This encodes CASSRTGLNTEALF. J is TRBJ1-1 and V is TRBV6-1, with 8 bases lining up with TRBD1. This CDR3 region has 14 residues. Germline V gives CDR1 MNHNS, CDR2 SASEGT.

Points on this clonotype: This may come from a read error, since a much larger clone is one base off. The chain couples TRBV20-1 to TRBJ2-3; 10 bases align to TRBD2. The CDR3 has 19 residues. Germline CDR1 reads DFQATT; CDR2 reads SNEGSKA (reference sequence). The CDR3 protein is CGAPPQRGGGSSSTDTQYF. The CDR3 region has the DNA TGCGGTGCTCCCCCTCAGCGGGGGGGCGGATCCTCTAGCACAGATACGCAGTATTTT.

The genes are TRBV6-9 and TRBJ2-1, with 11 bases aligning to TRBD2. The V and J ends lost 3 bases and 5 bases, in that order; junction bases with no gene match: 6. Germline V gene data show CDR1 as MNHGY and CDR2 as SVAAGI. The CDR3 has 16 amino acids. DNA of the CDR3: TGTGCCAGCAGTTACACCGGGACTAGCGGTAACAATGAGCAGTTCTTC. It codes for CASSYTGTSGNNEQFF.

The V and J genes are TRBV24-1 and TRBJ2-2; no firm D call. Germline loops: CDR1 KGHDR, CDR2 SFDVKD. The V end was cut by 5 bases, the J end by 6 bases, with 15 bases between. The CDR3 has 15 amino acids. This CDR3 reads CATSAPPPEPGELFF. The DNA for the CDR3 is TGTGCCACCAGTGCCCCCCCTCCGGAGCCCGGGGAGCTGTTTTTT.

This clonotype was seen repeatedly, ten times or more. This rearrangement joins TRBV5-5 to TRBJ2-1; 9 bases line up with TRBD2. After removal of 1 base from V and 5 bases from J, the junction contained 10 bases not matched to a gene. CDR3 size: 17 residues. CDR1 is SGHKS, CDR2 YYEKEE, per germline (reference sequence). This CDR3 reads CASSLLRGGPGDNEQFF. The CDR3 DNA sequence: TGTGCCAGCAGCTTGTTGCGGGGGGGCCCGGGGGACAATGAGCAGTTCTTC.

This clonotype showed up many times. The CDR3 loop reads CASSVGGSGGVNEQFF. The DNA of the CDR3 is TGTGCCAGCAGCGTAGGTGGTAGCGGGGGGGTCAATGAGCAGTTCTTC. V and J are TRBV9 and TRBJ2-1, with 11 bases identical to TRBD2. In germline, CDR1 is SGDLS, CDR2 YYNGEE. The CDR3 has 16 amino acids. V gave up 0 bases and J gave up 6 bases; unmatched junction bases: 5.

This chain joins TRBV27 and TRBJ1-5; maybe TRBD1 (5 bases). V dropped 6 bases and J dropped 6 bases, with 9 bases sitting between them. The length of the CDR3 is 12 residues. The germline gives CDR1 MNHEY, CDR2 SMNVEV (reference sequence). CDR3 sequence (DNA): TGTGCCAGCAGCCCGGGGACTCAGCCCCAGCATTTT. Translated: CASSPGTQPQHF.

This clonotype has a count of ten or more. The chain combines TRBV11-3 with TRBJ2-6; D gene unclear. The V end was cut by 6 bases, the J end by 3 bases, with 18 bases between. Germline V CDR1 and CDR2: SGHNT, YENEEA. The CDR3 covers 17 residues. This CDR3 reads CASSSPGGLGGANVLTF. In DNA form, the CDR3 reads TGTGCCAGCAGTTCTCCGGGCGGTCTTGGTGGGGCCAACGTCCTGACTTTC.

This clonotype was seen repeatedly, ten times or more. CDR3 sequence reads: CASSLAGVVASSGQFF. In DNA, the CDR3 is TGTGCCAGCAGCTTAGCAGGTGTGGTAGCTTCGAGCGGGCAGTTCTTC. The V call is TRBV7-2, the J call TRBJ2-1; the D gene is possibly TRBD2 (5 bases). V lost 0 bases, J lost 12 bases, and 21 bases lay in between. The CDR3 loop spans 16 amino acids. The germline V gene encodes CDR1 SGHTA and CDR2 FQGNSA.

The sample holds many counts of this clonotype. The chain recombines TRBV12-5 with TRBJ2-3; tentatively, D is TRBD2 (6 bases). This CDR3 is built from 14 residues. The V end lost 8 bases, the J end lost 6 bases, and 18 bases lay between the germline ends. Germline loops: CDR1 LGHNT, CDR2 FRNRAP. CDR3 protein: CASNPAGLGDTQYF. In DNA, the CDR3 is TGTGCTAGTAACCCGGCGGGGCTCGGGGATACGCAGTATTTT.

On this clonotype: A single base separates this from a much larger clone, so it may be a read error. The chain uses TRBV29-1 and TRBJ2-1; 8 bases are a match to TRBD1. CDR1 and CDR2 from the germline V gene are SQVTM and ANQGSEA. The CDR3 consists of 14 residues. V lost 6 bases, J lost 11 bases, and 15 bases stayed unmatched. The CDR3 is CSVSRGQGGVQQFF. The CDR3 region has the DNA TGCAGCGTCAGCAGAGGACAGGGTGGGGTGCAGCAGTTCTTC.

The sample holds many counts of this clonotype. The chain combines TRBV7-9 with TRBJ2-1, with D possibly called TRBD1 or TRBD2 (5 bases each). V lost 1 base, J lost 12 bases, and 16 bases lay in between. The germline V gene has CDR1 SEHNR and CDR2 FQNEAQ (reference sequence). This CDR3 has 14 residues. DNA of the CDR3: TGTGCCAGCAGCTTAGATCTTCAGGCTGGGGGGCAGTTCTTC. This sequence encodes CASSLDLQAGGQFF.

This clonotype was detected only a few times. The V call is TRBV6-6, the J call TRBJ1-2; D unclear. With 0 bases removed from V and 0 bases from J, the gap between germline ends came to 8 bases. CDR1 is MNHNY and CDR2 is SVGAGI in the germline V gene (reference sequence). The CDR3 consists of 15 residues. CDR3 protein: CASSYSHGTNYGYTF. The CDR3 DNA sequence: TGTGCCAGCAGTTACTCGCACGGAACTAACTATGGCTACACCTTC.

In its sample, this clonotype was seen many times. The chain has TRBV6-1 and TRBJ1-1; 9 bases agree with TRBD1. The CDR3 is made up of 13 amino acids. V shed 10 bases, J shed 1 base, and the junction held 4 bases outside the gene matches. The V gene's germline CDR1 is MNHNS and CDR2 SASEGT. The CDR3 spells CATRDRENTEAFF. CDR3 sequence (DNA): TGTGCCACCCGGGACAGGGAGAACACTGAAGCTTTCTTT.

This clonotype was detected only a few times. The chain links TRBV18 to TRBJ2-2, with 9 bases lining up with TRBD1. The V gene end was trimmed by 3 bases and the J gene end by 6 bases; junction bases not matched to a gene: 5. The CDR3 length is 15 residues. Germline loops: CDR1 KGHSH, CDR2 LQKENI. The CDR3 coding sequence is TGTGCCAGCTCACCTGGGACAGGGTACGCCGGGGAGCTGTTTTTT. Its translation is CASSPGTGYAGELFF.

The chain carries TRBV27 and TRBJ1-2; a weak D match, TRBD1 (6 bases). Germline CDR1 is MNHEY and CDR2 is SMNVEV (reference sequence). CDR3 length: 15 residues. Trimming removed 2 bases at V and 5 bases at J, with 15 bases between. In DNA, the CDR3 is TGTGCCAGCAGTTTAAGACCTACAGGGTTATATGGCTACACCTTC. Translating it yields CASSLRPTGLYGYTF.

This clonotype was found a few times. The J gene is TRBJ1-6, the V gene TRBV11-3; D not resolved. The CDR3 covers 13 residues. Germline CDR1 is SGHNT and CDR2 is YENEEA. V lost 0 bases, J lost 14 bases, and 11 bases lay in between. CDR3 region: CASSLESDGALHF. The DNA of the CDR3 is TGTGCCAGCAGCTTAGAGTCCGACGGGGCCCTCCACTTT.

This clonotype was counted ten times or more. This chain links TRBV7-2 with TRBJ2-3; TRBD2 agrees at 8 bases. The CDR3 runs to 17 residues. In germline, CDR1 is SGHTA, CDR2 FQGNSA. Germline trimming cut 8 bases from V and 2 bases from J; bases unmatched to any gene: 15. The CDR3: CASRRAGGGTFTDTQYF. The CDR3 nucleotides read TGTGCCAGCCGGCGGGCGGGAGGCGGAACTTTCACAGATACGCAGTATTTT.

There are many counts of this clonotype. The rearrangement links TRBV5-5 to TRBJ2-7, with D hard to call. The CDR3 length is 13 residues. Deletions cut 4 bases from V and 3 bases from J, with 11 bases between. Germline CDR1 is SGHKS and CDR2 is YYEKEE (reference sequence). The chain's CDR3 is CASSATGFYEQYF. CDR3 nucleotide sequence: TGTGCCAGCAGCGCCACCGGGTTCTACGAGCAGTACTTC.

The chain couples TRBV2 to TRBJ2-7; the D call may be TRBD1 or TRBD2 (5 bases each). This CDR3 comprises 15 residues. CDR1 SNHLY and CDR2 FYNNEI come from the germline V gene. The V gene lost 3 bases and the J gene lost 2 bases, with 14 bases spanning the gap. The CDR3 DNA follows: TGTGCCAGCAGTGATTCGGGGCGGCACGCCTACGAGCAGTACTTC. Protein: CASSDSGRHAYEQYF.

This clonotype was observed a handful of times. V gene TRBV9 combines with J gene TRBJ2-3, with D possibly being TRBD2 (6 bases). Germline V CDR1 and CDR2: SGDLS, YYNGEE. This CDR3 contains 14 residues. V lost 3 bases and J 2 bases, leaving 10 bases between the germline ends. DNA for the CDR3: TGTGCCAGCAGCGCGGCGGGGACCACAGATACGCAGTATTTT. Residues: CASSAAGTTDTQYF.

This clonotype has ten or more counts. The gene calls are TRBV6-2 or TRBV6-3 and TRBJ2-1; maybe TRBD2 (6 bases). The length of the CDR3 is 17 residues. The V gene lost 0 bases and the J gene lost 5 bases, with 17 bases spanning the gap. Germline CDR1 and CDR2: MNHEY and SVGEGT. The CDR3 coding sequence is TGTGCCAGCAGTTACTCAACCCAAAGAGGAGGGGACAATGAGCAGTTCTTC. It yields the protein CASSYSTQRGGDNEQFF.

The sample holds many counts of this clonotype. The rearrangement links TRBV12-3 or TRBV12-4 to TRBJ2-3; TRBD2 aligns across 11 bases. This CDR3 is 15 amino acids long. V gave up 5 bases and J gave up 4 bases; unmatched junction bases: 5. The CDR3, as DNA: TGTGCCAGCAGTCTACTAGCGGGAGAGGCAGATACGCAGTATTTT. Protein: CASSLLAGEADTQYF.

A single count supports this clonotype. Since a much larger clone is just one base distant, this may be a read error. This chain's CDR3 is CASSHEGQGKHEQYF. The CDR3 DNA reads as TGTGCCAGCAGCCATGAGGGGCAGGGGAAACACGAGCAGTACTTC. The chain uses TRBV3-1 and TRBJ2-7; D possibly corresponds to TRBD1 (6 bases). The CDR3 extends over 15 amino acids. V was cut by 3 bases and J by 5 bases, with 17 bases left in between. The germline V gene has CDR1 LGHDT and CDR2 YNNKEL (reference sequence).

The table lists this clonotype with many counts. This chain connects TRBV11-2 to TRBJ1-1; D call uncertain. CDR1 and CDR2 (germline): SGHAT, FQNNGV. The ends were cut back, 1 base at V and 5 bases at J, with 8 bases in the middle. There are 13 residues in the CDR3. CDR3 DNA: TGTGCCAGCAGCTTAGTGGTGGGGACTGAAGCTTTCTTT. As protein: CASSLVVGTEAFF.

In this sample, this clonotype turned up many times. This chain uses TRBV29-1 with TRBJ1-1, with 7 bases fitting TRBD1. Looked up from germline, CDR1 is SQVTM and CDR2 is ANQGSEA. V shed 7 bases, J shed 1 base, and the junction held 15 bases outside the gene matches. This CDR3 spans 16 amino acids. The CDR3 bases are TGCAGCGCGAAAACGACAGGGAGTGGGGAGAACACTGAAGCTTTCTTT. Encoded protein: CSAKTTGSGENTEAFF.